Listed below are T cell receptor beta chains from one sample, sequenced in a study of PD-1 blockade in classical Hodgkin lymphoma. Using immunoSEQ multiplex PCR, the repertoire was profiled, and TCRdb retains in-frame clones only, with some absent. The sample has about 86,000 clones; roughly 89% are singletons. The specimen comprised peripheral blood mononuclear cells (PBMCs), sampled before the second cycle of nivolumab. Receptors originate from a human donor with classical Hodgkin lymphoma. Each CDR3 is given with its conserved first and last residue. D genes are given only for firm matches. Size tells how often a clone was seen (once, few, many) or the class of an expanded clone, and some rows leave it out.

clone_size	d_call	v_call	j_call	cdr3_aa	cdr3_nt
NA	NA	TRBV9	TRBJ2-2	CASSGGLLNTGELFF	TGTGCCAGCAGCGGGGGACTGCTGAACACCGGGGAGCTGTTTTTT
NA	TRBD1	TRBV18	TRBJ1-4	CASSPGQVGEKLFF	TGTGCCAGCTCCCCAGGACAGGTGGGGGAAAAACTGTTTTTT
NA	NA	TRBV11-3	TRBJ1-1	CASSPDNFLRSTEAFF	TGTGCCAGCAGCCCCGACAACTTCCTGAGGAGCACTGAAGCTTTCTTT
few	NA	TRBV10-3	TRBJ1-2	CAIMAGTNYGYTF	TGTGCCATCATGGCAGGGACTAACTATGGCTACACCTTC
NA	NA	TRBV5-6	TRBJ2-1	CASSFSNEQFF	TGTGCCAGCAGTTTCTCCAATGAGCAGTTCTTC
NA	NA	TRBV28	TRBJ1-2	CASSSISGTSYGYTF	TGTGCCAGCAGTTCCATATCCGGGACAAGCTATGGCTACACCTTC
NA	NA	TRBV21-1	TRBJ2-1	CASSKALSGGKGRCNEQFF	TGTGCCAGCAGCAAAGCGCTTTCGGGGGGCAAAGGTCGATGCAATGAGCAGTTCTTC
NA	NA	TRBV4-1	TRBJ2-5	CASSRLGGQETQYF	TGCGCCAGCAGCCGGCTAGGGGGTCAAGAGACCCAGTACTTC
few	NA	TRBV11-2	TRBJ2-7	CASRTSSDYYEQYF	TGTGCCAGCAGGACATCATCGGACTACTACGAGCAGTACTTC
NA	TRBD2	TRBV27	TRBJ2-3	CASSLKSGLAGARGTDTQYF	TGTGCCAGCAGTTTAAAGTCGGGACTAGCGGGAGCCCGGGGCACAGATACGCAGTATTTT
NA	NA	TRBV28	TRBJ1-1	CASSLQGTEAFF	TGTGCCAGCAGTTTACAGGGTACTGAAGCTTTCTTT
NA	TRBD1	TRBV4-2	TRBJ1-2	CASSQVGQGANYGYTF	TGTGCCAGCAGCCAAGTAGGACAGGGCGCTAACTATGGCTACACCTTC
few	NA	TRBV5-6	TRBJ1-4	CASSFPTNEKLFF	TGTGCCAGCAGCTTCCCGACTAATGAAAAACTGTTTTTT
NA	NA	TRBV11-2	TRBJ2-2	CASSLDGAGELFF	TGTGCCAGCAGCTTAGACGGGGCCGGGGAGCTGTTTTTT
NA	NA	TRBV11-2	TRBJ2-7	CASSLGRLTYEQYF	TGTGCCAGCAGCTTAGGCCGGCTCACCTACGAGCAGTACTTC
NA	NA	TRBV19	TRBJ1-6	CASSISDYNSPLHF	TGTGCCAGTAGTATAAGTGACTATAATTCACCCCTCCACTTT
NA	TRBD1	TRBV7-2	TRBJ2-2	CASSLGTGAYTGELFF	TGTGCCAGCAGCTTAGGGACAGGGGCCTACACCGGGGAGCTGTTTTTT
NA	TRBD2	TRBV5-4	TRBJ2-5	CASSLDVGGETQYF	TGTGCCAGCAGCTTGGATGTGGGGGGGGAGACCCAGTACTTC
NA	TRBD1	TRBV6-1	TRBJ1-2	CASRRSGGGNYGYTF	TGTGCCAGCAGAAGGTCAGGGGGAGGAAACTATGGCTACACCTTC